This T cell receptor (beta chain) was profiled in a study of breast tumors, draining lymph nodes, adjacent tissues. TCRdb recomputed calls from the multiplex PCR reads with MiXCR, one row per CDR3 protein. The sample holds more than 200,000 distinct CDR3 sequences, approximately 30% seen once. Samples came from axillary lymph nodes draining the breast cancer. V lost 3 bases, J lost 9 bases, and 14 bases lay in between. The CDR3 is 13 amino acids. Germline CDR1 is SQVTM and CDR2 is ANQGSEA. Sequenced material: axillary lymph node tissue. This sequence joins TRBV29-1 and TRBJ2-2; D is undetermined. This TCR came from a female donor with breast cancer. Some clones in this sample may be carry-over from other donors' samples. CDR3 sequence reads: CSVESLGQWELFF. The CDR3, as DNA: TGCAGCGTTGAGAGCCTTGGCCAGTGGGAGCTGTTTTTT.